Sequencing of this T cell receptor (beta chain) was carried out in a study of CD4 T cells in relation to SARS-CoV-2 and coronaviruses (dated by TCRdb to the early 2020s). In the study overall: In the ViraFEST assay, PBMCs were cultured with antigen for about eleven days, after which TCR beta CDR3s were sequenced to identify antigen-specific clonal expansions. An HIV-1 Nef peptide pool or a culture without peptide was used as the negative reference condition. Shared crossreactive spike epitopes were mapped to their HLA restriction using patient-derived lymphoblastoid cell lines. At the level of individual TCR clonotypes, the study measured memory CD4+ T cell crossreactivity between SARS-CoV-2 spike protein and common cold coronavirus spike proteins. The Adaptive Biotechnologies TCR-sequencing kit was used to sequence samples from three pre-COVID donors and the naive versus memory experiments, while other data came from Illumina-based sequencing. Expansion assays from other donors in the study were sequenced with a different, Illumina-based TCR-beta assay.

Comment on this clone: What this receptor recognizes is not known. No much larger clonotype is one base removed from it; base qualities were not supplied.

CD4+ T cells from unexposed donors were collected before the COVID-19 pandemic (2011-2018). Following 10 days of culture, the EasySep CD4+ T cell isolation kit was used to isolate CD4+ T cells. As far as cell numbers permitted, CD4+ T cells from unexposed donors were tested for reactivity against SARS-CoV-2 S and N as well as four spike pools from common cold coronaviruses. Each well held about 2 million PBMCs cultured in IMDM containing approximately 5.4% human AB serum and 10 IU/ml IL-2. Half of the culture medium was replaced with fresh IL-2-containing medium on days 3 and 7. Each peptide culture condition was generally run in triplicate replicate wells. The leukapheresis product used for the unexposed donors was purchased from a commercial source. PBMCs were isolated from leukapheresis product or whole blood by Ficoll-Paque PLUS gradient centrifugation. PBMCs were either cryopreserved at -140 degrees C or used fresh in the expansion assay. The QIAamp Micro DNA Kit was used to extract genomic DNA from the CD4+ T cells.

Broad study findings and their caveats: Crossreactive clones showed significantly weaker SARS-CoV-2-driven expansion than monoreactive clones, consistent with antigenic imprinting. No donor contributed both pre-pandemic and post-infection samples, which limited tracing the source of pre-existing responses. Crossreactivity analysis was centred on spike protein, so crossreactivity against other viral proteins was not assessed. Memory CD4+ clonotypes crossrecognizing SARS-CoV-2 and at least one common cold coronavirus spike were found in around three fifths of donors. Small numbers of patients and of tested TCRs were a limitation of the study.

V is cut back by 5 bases and J by 0 bases, with 3 bases in the junction unmatched. Reading the germline V gene (reference sequence) gives CDR1 LNHNV and CDR2 YYDKDF. The CDR3 spans 15 residues, from the cysteine through the phenylalanine. The kept DNA is CDR3 alone, 45 bases in frame from the first base. Receptor amplification or capture employed the immunoSEQ multiplex PCR assay. Under the source paper's analysis protocol: During preprocessing, nonproductive sequences were removed, along with CDR3s that did not begin with C, did not end with F or W, or were shorter than 7 amino acids. The MANAFEST web app was used to call antigen-specific clonotypes on the basis of expansion compared with the reference and with other culture wells. To be counted as positive, a clone had to show significant expansion compared with the reference culture, at an FDR below 0.05, in 2 of 3 replicate wells. For a clone to be considered positive, significant expansion relative to all other tandem wells and an odds ratio above 5 were also required. CDR3 homology was quantified as pairwise Levenshtein distance, calculated with the stringdist R package after three terminal residues were trimmed from each end. This immuneACCESS table, as held by TCRdb, lists in-frame sequences with V and J called but not all clones. Of the missing ones, under half trace to an unresolved V gene in checked studies; the others have no known cause. That table supplies the V and J calls and clone size; D and trimming were determined from the DNA. The sample data list around 16,000 clones, and about 78% of these were observed just once. The top ten hold roughly 18% of the sample.

The chain uses TRBV15 and TRBJ2-7; 11 bases in the junction line up with TRBD2. Material: CD4+ T cells from PBMCs, cultured in vitro. This sequence was found in a human donor in good health. CDR3 region: CATSQGLADSYEQYF. The DNA sequence reads TGTGCCACCAGCCAGGGACTAGCGGACTCCTACGAGCAGTACTTC.